This T cell receptor beta chain was documented in a study of radiation and T cells in renal cell carcinoma (dated by TCRdb to 2018 to 2021). About the full investigation: The samples were drawn from a clinical trial, where primary renal cell carcinomas were treated with 15 Gy of stereotactic body radiation therapy and then removed by nephrectomy 4 weeks afterward. TCR beta sequencing covered 50 to 55 samples in total, comprising roughly 25 tumors and around 27 peripheral blood samples. Across all 53 samples, 3,800,000 or so unique CDR3 nucleotide sequences encoding around 2,500,000 unique CDR3 amino acid sequences were identified. On the study overall, not on this receptor specifically: Blood repertoire dynamics were not followed beyond 4 weeks after treatment. Because the trial had a single-armed design, the trial could not examine how radiation dose or scheduling affected the TCR repertoire. In blood, the top tumor clonotypes increased from baseline to 2 weeks after radiation and then shrank by 4 weeks, which suggests a temporary expansion of tumor-resident clones. Because pretreatment tumor biopsies were not available, the study could not determine whether clonotypes were already present within the tumor at baseline.

The immunoSEQ kit was used, according to the manufacturer's recommendations, to generate TCR beta libraries from genomic DNA. To prepare libraries, a first multiplex PCR with proprietary primers was run, followed by a second PCR that added unique barcodes, and a bead cleanup was done after each round. Each sample batch included a kit-provided positive control reaction and a negative control reaction. The final libraries were assessed on an Agilent 4200 TapeStation D1000 ScreenTape, pooled by volume, and quantified by qPCR. An Illumina NextSeq500 fitted with a MidOutput 150-cycle cartridge performed the sequencing, running 156 Read1 cycles and 15 Index1 cycles with the kit's custom primers. The pooled library was loaded at about 0.93 pM with 20% PhiX control spiked in. The original methods were these. The vendor-processed data were analyzed in R, and a clonotype was defined as all T cells that share the same CDR3 nucleotide sequence. In the clone abundance analyses, frequencies were normalized to the 10,000 most abundant clones in each sample. Before analysis, public T cell clones were removed, and these numbered fewer than six per sample on average. An abundance difference of at least 32-fold between compartments was the criterion for calling clonotypes tumor-enriched or baseline blood-enriched. A beta-binomial differential abundance model was used to identify clonotypes that were expanded or contracted between blood time points. The Baroni-Urbani and Buser coefficient was used to measure tumor-blood repertoire similarity, and groups were compared with two-tailed Wilcoxon tests in R. The source is immuneACCESS, and TCRdb retained only in-frame sequences with V and J called. Part of the clones is not carried over; for the studies checked, unresolved V genes explain less than half of this, and the remainder is unexplained. V and J calls and clone size are as listed in that table; D and trimming were resolved from the DNA. Across this sample there are 150,000 to 190,000 clones, with roughly 87% seen only once. Of the sample, 10% to 15% is held by the ten largest clones.

As regards this clone: This receptor's antigen is unknown. Qualities for individual bases were not recorded, and no much larger clone is one base off.

The meaning of the sample's time point label: blood 2 weeks post-SBRT. The treatment or condition label corresponds to: 15 Gy SBRT to primary tumor, nephrectomy 4 weeks later. To follow tumor-enriched clonotypes, serial peripheral blood was collected from radiation-treated patients at baseline and at 2 weeks and 4 weeks after SBRT. All patients had renal cell carcinoma with clear cell pathology. The QIAamp DNA Blood Mini Kit (Qiagen) was used to prepare genomic DNA for TCR sequencing. Only samples passing all quality control checks were included in the analyses. The V and J ends are trimmed by 5 bases and 4 bases, leaving 17 bases between them. CDR1 and CDR2 (SGHVS, FQNEAQ) derive from the germline V gene. Including the terminal cysteine and phenylalanine, the CDR3 comprises 16 residues. This entry keeps only the CDR3 DNA: 48 bases, framed from base 1.

The TCR was taken from a woman aged 45-65 years with renal cell carcinoma. Here the sequenced sample was blood, taken from a patient whose treatment included radiotherapy and nephrectomy. The rearranged chain carries TRBV7-8 and TRBJ2-2; the D gene lacks a confident call. The CDR3 in this case is CASSPAWGLGTGELFF. The nucleotide sequence is TGTGCCAGCAGCCCCGCCTGGGGTTTGGGCACCGGGGAGCTGTTTTTT.